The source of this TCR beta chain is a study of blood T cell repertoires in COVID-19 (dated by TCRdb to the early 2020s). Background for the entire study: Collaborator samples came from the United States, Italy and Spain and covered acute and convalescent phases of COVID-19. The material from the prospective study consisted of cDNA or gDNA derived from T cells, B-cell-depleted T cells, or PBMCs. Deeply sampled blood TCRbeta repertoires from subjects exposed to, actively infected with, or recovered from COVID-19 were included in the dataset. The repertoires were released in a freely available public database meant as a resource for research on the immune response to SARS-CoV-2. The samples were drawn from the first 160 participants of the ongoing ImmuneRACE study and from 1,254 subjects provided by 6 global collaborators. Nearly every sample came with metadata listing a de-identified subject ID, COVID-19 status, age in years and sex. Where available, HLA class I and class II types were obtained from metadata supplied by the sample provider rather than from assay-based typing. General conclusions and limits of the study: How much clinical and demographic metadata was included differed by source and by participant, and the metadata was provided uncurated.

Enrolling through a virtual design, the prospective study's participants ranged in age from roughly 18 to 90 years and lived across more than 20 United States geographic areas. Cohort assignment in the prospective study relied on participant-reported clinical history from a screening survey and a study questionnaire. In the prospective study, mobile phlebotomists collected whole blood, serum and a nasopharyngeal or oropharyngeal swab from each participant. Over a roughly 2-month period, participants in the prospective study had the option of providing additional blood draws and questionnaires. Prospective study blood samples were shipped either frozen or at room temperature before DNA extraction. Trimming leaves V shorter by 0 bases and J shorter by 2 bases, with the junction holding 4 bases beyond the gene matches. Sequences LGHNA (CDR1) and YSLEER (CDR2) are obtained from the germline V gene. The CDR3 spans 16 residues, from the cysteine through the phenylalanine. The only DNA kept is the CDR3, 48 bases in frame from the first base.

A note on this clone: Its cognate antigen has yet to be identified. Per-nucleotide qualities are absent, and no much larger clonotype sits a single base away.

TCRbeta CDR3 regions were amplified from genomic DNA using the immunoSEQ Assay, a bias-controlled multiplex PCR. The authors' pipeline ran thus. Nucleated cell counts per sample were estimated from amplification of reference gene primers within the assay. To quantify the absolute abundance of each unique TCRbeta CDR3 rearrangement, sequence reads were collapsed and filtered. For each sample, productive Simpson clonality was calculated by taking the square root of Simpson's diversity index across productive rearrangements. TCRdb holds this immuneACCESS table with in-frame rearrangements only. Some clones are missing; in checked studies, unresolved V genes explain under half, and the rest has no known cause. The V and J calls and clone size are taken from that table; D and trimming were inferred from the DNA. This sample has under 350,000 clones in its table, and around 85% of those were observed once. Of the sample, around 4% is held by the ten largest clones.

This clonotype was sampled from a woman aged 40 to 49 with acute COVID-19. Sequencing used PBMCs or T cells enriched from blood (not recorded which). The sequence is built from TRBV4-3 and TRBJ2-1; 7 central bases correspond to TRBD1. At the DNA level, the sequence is TGCGCCAGCAGCCAAGATACAGGGGACGCCTACAATGAGCAGTTCTTC. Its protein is CASSQDTGDAYNEQFF.